These 19 T cell receptor beta chains share one sample of origin, sequenced in a study of blood T cells in healthy people across ages. Next came a second PCR, run for roughly 6 to 11 cycles, which used a sample-barcoded 5' primer along with a J-beta primer mix. Each CDR3 protein is one row after TCRdb ran MiXCR on the 5' RACE reads. This sample carries around 800,000 distinct CDR3 sequences, about a quarter of them seen once, and the ten largest clones take 3%. Separately, the same data were catalogued under a study of T cells of mothers and their children.

The source material was blood. The source of these receptors is a boy aged 5-17 years in good health.

The chain uses TRBV4-1 and TRBJ2-4; D ambiguous. Trimming left V 0 bases short and J 2 bases short, with 2 bases between. The CDR3 length is 13 residues. Germline V gene data show CDR1 as MGHRA and CDR2 as YSYEKL. The CDR3 bases are TGCGCCAGCAGCCAAGAAACCAAAAACATTCAGTACTTC. Residues: CASSQETKNIQYF.

The V call is TRBV6-5, the J call TRBJ1-2; possibly TRBD1 for D (5 bases). CDR1 and CDR2 from the germline V gene are MNHEY and SVGAGI. V was clipped by 8 bases and J by 8 bases, with 27 bases between them. The CDR3 runs to 16 residues. This CDR3 reads CASGVSSKTAWWGYTF. DNA of the CDR3: TGTGCCAGCGGAGTTAGTTCTAAGACAGCGTGGTGGGGCTACACCTTC.

This clonotype was seen only once. The genes are TRBV7-9 and TRBJ1-3; D is unresolved. V gave up 8 bases and J gave up 0 bases, with 11 bases separating them. The CDR3 extends over 14 amino acids. CDR1 is SEHNR, CDR2 FQNEAQ, per germline (reference sequence). In nucleotides, the CDR3 is TGTGCCAGCGGCCAGACCGGCTCTGGAAACACCATATATTTT. This sequence encodes CASGQTGSGNTIYF.

This chain joins TRBV6-5 and TRBJ2-3; 7 bases are a match to TRBD1. V dropped 4 bases and J dropped 2; count of bases not matched to a gene: 15. This CDR3 is 18 amino acids long. Looked up from germline, CDR1 is MNHEY and CDR2 is SVGAGI. The CDR3 DNA is TGTGCCAGCAGTTCTCCTGACAGGGACCCCATTCCCACAGATACGCAGTATTTT. This translates into CASSSPDRDPIPTDTQYF.

This clonotype turned up a few times. The chain uses TRBV5-1 and TRBJ2-5, with no clear D. The end of the DNA is better explained by TRBJ2-1, so the J call may be wrong. The CDR3 is 14 residues long. Germline CDR1 SGHRS, CDR2 YFSETQ. This CDR3 is CASSLVSASGEQFF. In DNA form, the CDR3 reads TGCGCCAGCAGCTTGGTGTCCGCGTCGGGTGAGCAGTTCTTC.

The chain is built from TRBV27 and TRBJ2-7; 8 bases map to TRBD1. Germline-derived CDR1 and CDR2 are MNHEY and SMNVEV (reference sequence). CDR3 length equals 15 residues. V shed 5 bases, J shed 7 bases, and the junction held 13 bases outside the gene matches. Written as DNA, the CDR3 is TGTGCCAGCAGTCTCCTCAGACAGGGGACAGGTGAGCAGTACTTC. This sequence encodes CASSLLRQGTGEQYF.

The J gene is TRBJ1-5, the V gene TRBV5-6; 7 bases are shared with TRBD1. Trimming took 2 bases from V and 3 from J; bases not matched to a gene: 11. Germline-derived CDR1 and CDR2 are SGHDT and YYEEEE. The CDR3 loop spans 17 amino acids. Written as DNA, the CDR3 is TGTGCCAGCAGCTTACTTTTGGAACAGGGGCTCAATCAGCCCCAGCATTTT. Its translation: CASSLLLEQGLNQPQHF.

This sequence joins TRBV20-1 and TRBJ2-1, with D perhaps TRBD1 (7 bases). This CDR3 has 15 amino acids. With 3 bases removed from V and 5 bases from J, the gap between germline ends came to 17 bases. Germline CDR1 DFQATT, CDR2 SNEGSKA (reference sequence). The CDR3 sequence: CSASASGGMNNEQFF. The CDR3 nucleotides read TGCAGTGCTAGCGCGTCAGGGGGGATGAACAATGAGCAGTTCTTC.

This clonotype has a handful of counts. The chain couples TRBV11-2 to TRBJ1-3; D gene uncertain. Trimming removed 4 bases at V and 2 bases at J, with 12 bases between. The V gene's germline CDR1 is SGHAT and CDR2 FQNNGV. This CDR3 region has 15 residues. CDR3 sequence reads: CASSSGLSPGNTIYF. The DNA for the CDR3 is TGTGCCAGCAGCTCCGGACTCTCCCCTGGAAACACCATATATTTT. The variable domain in full, completed from reference TRBV11-2 and TRBJ1-3, reads EAGVAQSPRYKIIEKRQSVAFWCNPISGHATLYWYQQILGQGPKLLIQFQNNGVVDDSQLPKDRFSAERLKGVDSTLKIQPAKLEDSAVYLCASSSGLSPGNTIYFGEGSWLTVV.

The rearrangement links TRBV7-3 to TRBJ2-5, with TRBD2 identical over 8 bases. Matching the DNA end better, TRBJ2-1 makes the J call doubtful. The germline CDR1 and CDR2 sequences are SGHTA and FQGTGA. This CDR3 contains 15 residues. The CDR3 DNA sequence: TGTGCCAGCAGCGGGAGACTAGCGAATTACAGTGGGCAGTTCTTC. Translating it yields CASSGRLANYSGQFF.

This chain uses TRBV4-1 with TRBJ2-6, with 9 bases fitting TRBD1. This CDR3 contains 22 residues. Per the germline V gene, CDR1 is MGHRA and CDR2 is YSYEKL. After removal of 2 bases from V and 0 bases from J, the junction contained 17 bases not matched to a gene. The CDR3 DNA is TGCGCCAGCAGCCAATCCCTTACGACCCTTACAGGGGGCCGCTCTGGGGCCAACGTCCTGACTTTC. It translates to CASSQSLTTLTGGRSGANVLTF.

The V gene is TRBV29-1, the J gene TRBJ1-1; tentative D call: TRBD1 (5 bases). The CDR3 length is 13 residues. Trimming took 7 bases from V and 6 from J, leaving 18 bases between them. Germline CDR1 reads SQVTM; CDR2 reads ANQGSEA. CDR3 DNA sequence: TGCAGCGGTGGACGTAGCGGGGCCGCTGAAGCTTTCTTT. This gives the protein CSGGRSGAAEAFF.

This clonotype has a count of ten or more. The V gene is TRBV27, the J gene TRBJ1-2, with no clear D. Trimming took off 4 bases at V and 8 bases at J, with 14 bases between the two ends. The CDR3 spans 13 residues. Germline V gives CDR1 MNHEY, CDR2 SMNVEV (reference sequence). The DNA for the CDR3 is TGTGCCAGCAGTTCCACAGCAGCGGGCGGCTACACCTTC. It specifies CASSSTAAGGYTF.

The gene calls are TRBV6-2 or TRBV6-3 and TRBJ1-4; D gene uncertain. V was trimmed by 5 bases and J by 0 bases, leaving 10 bases between them. The CDR3 has 15 amino acids. Per the germline V gene, CDR1 is MNHEY and CDR2 is SVGEGT. CDR3 in amino acids: CASSDRHATNEKLFF. The CDR3 nucleotides are TGTGCCAGCAGTGACCGACACGCAACTAATGAAAAACTGTTTTTT.

This sequence joins TRBV20-1 and TRBJ1-6, with D uncertain. Germline V lookup: CDR1 DFQATT, CDR2 SNEGSKA (reference sequence). The CDR3 consists of 15 residues. Trimming stripped 1 base from V and 6 bases from J, with 13 bases between. CDR3 in DNA: TGCAGTGCTAGAGTAGGAGGGTTGGGTAATTCACCCCTCCACTTT. Its protein product is CSARVGGLGNSPLHF.

V gene TRBV3-1 combines with J gene TRBJ2-3; D remains unclear. Germline assignment: CDR1 LGHDT and CDR2 YNNKEL (reference sequence). The CDR3 extends over 15 amino acids. Trimming shortened V by 1 base and J by 6 bases, and 14 bases separated the two germline ends. CDR3 coding DNA: TGTGCCAGCAGCCAAGTCCCTCTCCGTGGTGATACGCAGTATTTT. Translating it yields CASSQVPLRGDTQYF.

This clonotype occurred a few times. V is TRBV3-1 and J is TRBJ2-7, with 8 positions matching TRBD1. Germline trimming cut 5 bases from V and 3 bases from J; bases unmatched to any gene: 9. CDR3 length equals 15 residues. Germline V gene sequence: CDR1 LGHDT, CDR2 YNNKEL (reference sequence). The CDR3 spells CASSYPGTGLYEQYF. In DNA form, the CDR3 reads TGTGCCAGCAGCTATCCCGGGACAGGTCTCTACGAGCAGTACTTC.

The chain recombines TRBV5-1 with TRBJ2-7; 11 bases agree with TRBD1. V shed 0 bases and J 3 bases; nucleotides not matched to a gene: 2. The CDR3 contains 15 residues. CDR1 is SGHRS, CDR2 YFSETQ, per germline. CDR3 sequence reads: CASSLGTGGNYEQYF. The DNA for the CDR3 is TGCGCCAGCAGCTTGGGGACAGGGGGCAACTACGAGCAGTACTTC.

As to this clonotype: At one end the junction does not follow the germline gene, possibly because of a read error. The J gene is TRBJ2-7, the V gene TRBV12-3 or TRBV12-4; TRBD2 might be the D (6 bases). This CDR3 is 14 amino acids long. CDR3 sequence reads: CASSKLAGSYGQYF. The CDR3 region has the DNA TGTGCCAGCAGTAAACTAGCCGGCTCCTACGGGCAGTACTTC.